A selection of T cell receptor beta chains follows, all from one sample in a study of CD8 T cells in ankylosing spondylitis. TCRdb fed the 5' RACE reads into MiXCR, producing one record per CDR3 protein. The profile shows a few hundred thousand distinct CDR3 sequences, about a fifth of them singletons. The sequencing input was blood, either unsorted or a sorted T cell fraction (not recorded which). Every receptor here comes from a male donor with ankylosing spondylitis. Both conserved end residues are part of each CDR3. A D gene is named only where the DNA matches it firmly. The size entry is marked missing in some rows and otherwise reads once, few, many or a size class.

J: TRBJ2-3
size: NA
V: TRBV11-2
D: NA
DNA: TGTGCCAGCAGGGCTCCCGGGGATACGCAGTATTTT
CDR3: CASRAPGDTQYF

J: TRBJ2-1
size: NA
V: TRBV7-3
D: NA
DNA: TGTGCCAGCAGCTTAAGCGCCAATGAGCAGTTCTTC
CDR3: CASSLSANEQFF

J: TRBJ2-4
size: NA
V: TRBV6-5
D: NA
DNA: TGTGCCAGCAGTGGAGGGAGCATTCAGTACTTC
CDR3: CASSGGSIQYF

J: TRBJ2-1
size: NA
V: TRBV24-1
D: NA
DNA: TGTGCCACCAGTGTTGCGGGACCGCACAATGAGCAGTTCTTC
CDR3: CATSVAGPHNEQFF

J: TRBJ1-5
size: NA
V: TRBV6-4
D: TRBD1
DNA: TGTGCCAGCAGTGACTGGACAGGGGACAGCAATCAGCCCCAGCATTTT
CDR3: CASSDWTGDSNQPQHF

J: TRBJ1-2
size: NA
V: TRBV12-3/TRBV12-4
D: NA
DNA: TGTGCCAGCAGTTTATCAACCGGACTGCTCCATAGGGGCTACACCTTC
CDR3: CASSLSTGLLHRGYTF

J: TRBJ2-2
size: few
V: TRBV5-1
D: NA
DNA: TGCGCCAGCAGCCCAATTATTAACGCGAACACCGGGGAGCTGTTTTTT
CDR3: CASSPIINANTGELFF

J: TRBJ2-7
size: once
V: TRBV3-1
D: TRBD2
DNA: TGTGCCAGCAGCCAACCACGGGGCCGGGACTACGGGGGCGAGCAGTACTTC
CDR3: CASSQPRGRDYGGEQYF

J: TRBJ2-7
size: NA
V: TRBV12-3/TRBV12-4
D: NA
DNA: TGTGCCAGCAGTTTACATAACCTAGGGGCCGGCGAGCAGTACTTC
CDR3: CASSLHNLGAGEQYF

J: TRBJ2-7
size: NA
V: TRBV6-2/TRBV6-3
D: NA
DNA: TGTGCCAGCAGTTCCACGGGACAATTGTACGAGCAGTACTTC
CDR3: CASSSTGQLYEQYF

J: TRBJ1-1
size: NA
V: TRBV18
D: NA
DNA: TGTGCCAGCTCACCCCGTCGACAAGCGGGGGACACTGAAGCTTTCTTT
CDR3: CASSPRRQAGDTEAFF

J: TRBJ2-1
size: NA
V: TRBV2
D: TRBD2
DNA: TGTGCCAGCGGACGAGCGGGAATGGATGAGCAGTTCTTC
CDR3: CASGRAGMDEQFF

J: TRBJ2-3
size: NA
V: TRBV11-1
D: TRBD1
DNA: TGTGCCAGCAGCAACCTACGACCTGGACAGGCATCCACAGATACGCAGTATTTT
CDR3: CASSNLRPGQASTDTQYF

J: TRBJ2-2
size: few
V: TRBV19
D: NA
DNA: TGTGCCAGCGCCTCGGGGGCCCTTTGGACCGGGGAGCTGTTTTTT
CDR3: CASASGALWTGELFF